The rows below give T cell receptor beta chains drawn from one sample of a study of early T cells in non-severe SARS-CoV-2 infection. TCRdb called the 5' RACE reads again in MiXCR, with one record for every CDR3 protein. The sample records approximately 100,000 distinct CDR3 sequences, around 15% being singletons. The specimen sequenced was whole blood. These receptors were obtained from an adult who was a healthcare worker with PCR-confirmed SARS-CoV-2 infection or an uninfected control (not recorded which). CDR3s include the opening cysteine and the closing phenylalanine or tryptophan. The D gene is left open where the match is weak. Some rows mark clone size as missing; the rest say once, few, many or name a class of expanded clone.

J	D	size	V	CDR3	DNA
TRBJ2-5	-	many	TRBV12-3/TRBV12-4	CASSLGSLETQYF	TGTGCCAGCAGTTTAGGCAGTTTGGAGACCCAGTACTTC
TRBJ1-6	-	-	TRBV28	CASTSDGSSYNSPLHF	TGTGCCAGCACCTCCGACGGGAGCTCCTATAATTCACCCCTCCACTTT
TRBJ2-3	TRBD1	many	TRBV6-4	CASSESTGGGTDTQYF	TGTGCCAGCAGTGAGTCGACAGGGGGTGGGACAGATACGCAGTATTTT
TRBJ1-4	-	few	TRBV20-1	CSASHRRFATNEKLFF	TGCAGTGCTAGTCATCGGCGGTTCGCAACTAATGAAAAACTGTTTTTT
TRBJ2-7	-	few	TRBV28	CASSLYRVSSYEQYF	TGTGCCAGCAGTTTATACAGGGTGAGCTCCTACGAGCAGTACTTC
TRBJ2-1	TRBD2	few	TRBV24-1	CATSDPSGGAYNEQFF	TGTGCCACCAGTGACCCTAGCGGGGGGGCCTACAATGAGCAGTTCTTC
TRBJ1-2	TRBD1	-	TRBV4-2	CASSQDRQGAHYGYTF	TGTGCCAGCAGCCAAGATAGACAGGGGGCTCACTATGGCTACACCTTC
TRBJ1-2	-	-	TRBV18	CASSPPWASNYGYTF	TGTGCCAGCTCACCACCCTGGGCCTCAAACTATGGCTACACCTTC
TRBJ2-4	TRBD1	many	TRBV5-1	CASSFDTGARNIQYF	TGCGCCAGCAGCTTTGATACAGGGGCCAGAAACATTCAGTACTTC
TRBJ1-5	TRBD1	few	TRBV6-2/TRBV6-3	CASSLDRNLGSNQPQHF	TGTGCCAGCAGTCTGGACAGGAACCTGGGTAGCAATCAGCCCCAGCATTTT
TRBJ2-7	-	many	TRBV7-2	CASMVTQGRGKYEQYF	TGTGCCAGCATGGTAACCCAGGGCAGAGGAAAATACGAGCAGTACTTC
TRBJ2-2	-	-	TRBV29-1	CSVLNTGELFF	TGCAGCGTACTCAACACCGGGGAGCTGTTTTTT
TRBJ1-6	TRBD1	few	TRBV5-1	CASSPQGSNSPLHF	TGCGCCAGCAGCCCACAGGGGTCTAATTCACCCCTCCACTTT
TRBJ1-2	-	few	TRBV4-2	CASSQETGLYGYTF	TGTGCCAGCAGCCAAGAAACAGGGCTCTATGGCTACACCTTC
TRBJ1-1	-	few	TRBV6-5	CASRRQKNTEAFF	TGTGCCAGCAGGAGACAGAAGAACACTGAAGCTTTCTTT
TRBJ2-7	TRBD1	few	TRBV10-3	CAISRDRGPYYEQYF	TGTGCCATCAGTCGGGACAGGGGGCCCTACTACGAGCAGTACTTC
TRBJ2-3	-	-	TRBV28	CASSSTGNRGTDTQYF	TGTGCCAGCAGTTCTACAGGGAATCGCGGCACAGATACGCAGTATTTT
TRBJ2-3	-	few	TRBV12-3/TRBV12-4	CASSLGAGNTQYF	TGTGCCAGCAGTTTAGGGGCGGGGAATACGCAGTATTTT
TRBJ2-1	-	many	TRBV6-2/TRBV6-3	CASSYGGPQFF	TGTGCCAGCAGTTACGGGGGGCCGCAGTTCTTC
TRBJ1-2	TRBD1	-	TRBV20-1	CSARGTGRNYGYTF	TGCAGTGCTAGAGGGACAGGGCGTAACTATGGCTACACCTTC
TRBJ1-6	-	few	TRBV5-1	CASSLGTKTPLHF	TGCGCCAGCAGCTTGGGTACAAAAACACCCCTCCACTTT
TRBJ1-4	-	-	TRBV5-1	CASSLGTLNEKLFF	TGCGCCAGCAGCTTAGGGACCCTGAATGAAAAACTGTTTTTT
TRBJ1-1	-	few	TRBV7-2	CASSFLSNTEAFF	TGTGCCAGCAGCTTCCTATCGAACACTGAAGCTTTCTTT
TRBJ2-2	-	-	TRBV7-6	CASSLAAGTGELFF	TGTGCCAGCAGCTTAGCCGCAGGGACCGGGGAGCTGTTTTTT
TRBJ2-7	-	few	TRBV12-3/TRBV12-4	CASSPHRVQLVGDEQYF	TGTGCCAGCAGTCCCCACAGGGTTCAGCTAGTGGGCGACGAGCAGTACTTC
TRBJ1-1	TRBD1	-	TRBV28	CAIAYRGLLNTEAFF	TGTGCCATCGCTTACAGGGGACTTCTGAACACTGAAGCTTTCTTT
TRBJ1-5	-	few	TRBV28	CASSSPGGFSNQPQHF	TGTGCCAGCAGTTCGCCGGGAGGGTTTAGCAATCAGCCCCAGCATTTT
TRBJ2-4	-	few	TRBV6-6	CASTIGAGRIAAKNIQYF	TGTGCCAGCACGATTGGGGCAGGGAGAATTGCGGCCAAAAACATTCAGTACTTC
TRBJ1-4	TRBD1	few	TRBV4-3	CASSQETGGFEKLFF	TGCGCCAGCAGCCAGGAAACAGGGGGTTTTGAAAAACTGTTTTTT
TRBJ2-7	-	few	TRBV15	CATSRDLSGFYEQYF	TGTGCCACCAGCAGAGATCTCTCGGGGTTCTACGAGCAGTACTTC
TRBJ2-6	-	many	TRBV10-3	CAISFVKSSGANVLTF	TGTGCCATCAGCTTTGTGAAGAGCTCTGGGGCCAACGTCCTGACTTTC
TRBJ2-5	-	-	TRBV11-2	CASSTSRDQTQYF	TGTGCCAGCAGCACAAGCCGGGACCAGACCCAGTACTTC
TRBJ1-1	-	-	TRBV11-1	CASIGGRNTEAFF	TGTGCCAGCATCGGCGGGCGGAACACTGAAGCTTTCTTT
TRBJ1-2	TRBD1	few	TRBV7-3	CASSSNRGDYGYTF	TGTGCCAGCAGCTCCAACAGGGGGGACTATGGCTACACCTTC
TRBJ1-6	-	few	TRBV2	CASGGIGANSPLHF	TGTGCCAGCGGGGGGATCGGCGCGAATTCACCCCTCCACTTT
TRBJ1-1	-	-	TRBV4-3	CASSSWGSEAFF	TGCGCCAGCAGTTCCTGGGGAAGTGAAGCTTTCTTT
TRBJ1-5	-	many	TRBV7-8	CASSLLASREPQHF	TGTGCCAGCAGCTTATTGGCCTCTAGGGAGCCCCAGCATTTT
TRBJ2-2	-	-	TRBV11-2	CASLLTGELFF	TGTGCCAGCCTGTTAACCGGGGAGCTGTTTTTT
TRBJ2-1	TRBD1	few	TRBV11-2	CASSQQLSGTGGNEQFF	TGTGCCAGCAGCCAACAACTATCCGGGACAGGGGGCAATGAGCAGTTCTTC
TRBJ1-3	-	few	TRBV6-5	CASSYSRSAPGNTIYF	TGTGCCAGCAGTTACTCCCGCTCTGCCCCTGGAAACACCATATATTTT
TRBJ2-3	-	many	TRBV2	CASSKSQTDTQYF	TGTGCCAGCAGTAAAAGTCAGACAGATACGCAGTATTTT
TRBJ2-3	TRBD2	-	TRBV4-3	CASSQGGLAARSTDTQYF	TGCGCCAGCAGCCAAGGCGGACTAGCGGCCCGCAGCACAGATACGCAGTATTTT
TRBJ1-5	-	many	TRBV18	CASSPQDNQPQHF	TGTGCCAGCTCACCACAGGACAATCAGCCCCAGCATTTT
TRBJ2-6	-	-	TRBV20-1	CSARVGSGANVLTF	TGCAGTGCTAGAGTGGGGTCTGGGGCCAACGTCCTGACTTTC
TRBJ1-2	-	-	TRBV5-1	CASSSLGPAPTDGYTF	TGCGCCAGCAGCTCTCTGGGGCCCGCGCCTACCGATGGCTACACCTTC
TRBJ1-2	-	few	TRBV10-3	CAISEGAGYGYTF	TGTGCCATCAGTGAGGGGGCAGGCTATGGCTACACCTTC